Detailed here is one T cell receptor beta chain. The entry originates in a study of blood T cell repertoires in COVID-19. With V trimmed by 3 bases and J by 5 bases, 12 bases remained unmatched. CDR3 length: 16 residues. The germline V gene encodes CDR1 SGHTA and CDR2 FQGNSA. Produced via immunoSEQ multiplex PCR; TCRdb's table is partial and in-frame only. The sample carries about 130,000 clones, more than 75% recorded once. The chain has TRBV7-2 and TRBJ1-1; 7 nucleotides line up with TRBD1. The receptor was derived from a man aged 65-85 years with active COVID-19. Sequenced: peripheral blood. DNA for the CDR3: TGTGCCAGCAGCTTGGCGAGCTCAGGGGGGAGGACTGAAGCTTTCTTT. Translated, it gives CASSLASSGGRTEAFF.